The 2 T cell receptor beta chains below all came from one sample that was sequenced in a study of blood T cell repertoires in COVID-19. Profiled with immunoSEQ multiplex PCR; TCRdb holds only in-frame clones, not every one. This table has about 200,000 clones, around 86% appearing once. Material for sequencing was peripheral blood. These receptors originate from a woman aged 50 to 65 with COVID-19, enrolled during active disease.

The chain couples TRBV6-1 to TRBJ2-7; 8 nucleotides align to TRBD1. J was trimmed by 1 base and V by 4 bases; bases with no gene match: 9. The CDR3 extends over 16 amino acids. Germline-derived CDR1 and CDR2 are MNHNS and SASEGT. The CDR3 coding sequence is TGTGCCAGCAGTGCTCTTGGACAGGGAACATCCTACGAGCAGTACTTC. As protein: CASSALGQGTSYEQYF.

This chain connects TRBV5-1 to TRBJ1-2, with TRBD1 matching over 10 bases. With V trimmed by 4 bases and J by 6 bases, 6 bases remained unmatched. Germline V gives CDR1 SGHRS, CDR2 YFSETQ. The length of the CDR3 is 14 residues. For the CDR3, the DNA is TGCGCCAGCAGCACCGACAGGGGGCAGGATGGCTACACCTTC. This translates into CASSTDRGQDGYTF.